These 21 T cell receptor beta chains were sequenced from one sample in a study of human T cells and chemical hapten exposure. The time point is: patch test 1, 2 weeks after DPC sensitization. Specified treatment: therapeutic diphenylcyclopropenone sensitization with weekly scalp DPC. Total RNA was isolated from whole blood that had not been fractionated. MiXCR, run by TCRdb on the RACE reads, gives a single entry per CDR3 protein. The sample yields roughly 34,000 distinct CDR3 sequences, around 6.4% seen once. The sample here was whole blood, taken in connection with sensitization to the hapten diphenylcyclopropenone (DPC). The receptors derive from a woman under 40 with alopecia areata. Some clones in this sample may be carry-over from other donors' samples.

This clonotype was counted between two and nine times. V gene TRBV7-2 combines with J gene TRBJ2-7; TRBD1 agrees at 8 bases. This CDR3 comprises 15 residues. Germline lookup yields CDR1 SGHTA and CDR2 FQGNSA. V lost 3 bases, J lost 1 base, and 5 bases stayed unmatched. The CDR3 loop is CASSFDRGSSYEQYF. CDR3 DNA: TGTGCCAGCAGCTTCGACAGGGGTTCATCCTACGAGCAGTACTTC.

The chain combines TRBV28 with TRBJ2-6; D remains unclear. The germline CDR1 and CDR2 sequences are MDHEN and SYDVKM. The CDR3 is made up of 17 amino acids. Between the trimmed V and J ends, which lost 0 bases and 0 bases, there was a span of 9 bases. CDR3 sequence reads: CASSLWAGLSGANVLTF. As DNA, the CDR3 is TGTGCCAGCAGTTTATGGGCAGGTCTCTCTGGGGCCAACGTCCTGACTTTC.

This clonotype has just one count. The chain employs TRBV27 and TRBJ2-1; 7 bases align to TRBD1. Germline loops: CDR1 MNHEY, CDR2 SMNVEV (reference sequence). J gave up 6 bases and V 6 bases, and 5 bases lay outside the gene matches. The CDR3 length is 13 residues. The CDR3 here is CASSPWDSNEQFF. The CDR3 coding sequence is TGTGCCAGCAGCCCCTGGGACAGCAATGAGCAGTTCTTC.

There are a few counts of this clonotype. The DNA of the CDR3 is TGTGCCAGCAGCCGTAACACAGATACGCAGTATTTT. This encodes CASSRNTDTQYF. The J gene is TRBJ2-3, the V gene TRBV12-3 or TRBV12-4, with D hard to call. This CDR3 has 12 amino acids. Trimming left V 6 bases short and J 2 bases short, with 6 bases between.

This rearrangement joins TRBV2 to TRBJ2-3; TRBD2 agrees at 10 bases. The CDR3 has 17 amino acids. After removal of 4 bases from V and 0 bases from J, the junction contained 7 bases not matched to a gene. Germline V CDR1 and CDR2: SNHLY, FYNNEI. The CDR3 region is CASSAAGGSRSTDTQYF. DNA for the CDR3: TGTGCCAGCAGTGCAGCGGGGGGGTCTCGTAGCACAGATACGCAGTATTTT.

This clonotype was seen ten or more times. V usage is TRBV12-3 or TRBV12-4 and J usage is TRBJ2-7; D might be TRBD2 (5 bases). The V gene lost 3 bases and the J gene lost 6 bases, with 12 bases spanning the gap. The CDR3 covers 13 residues. The chain's CDR3 is CASSFSGSGEQYF. CDR3 bases: TGTGCCAGCAGTTTCTCAGGCAGCGGCGAGCAGTACTTC.

This clonotype was counted many times. Here the CDR3 DNA reads TGTGCCAGCAGCCCACTAGGTTTTTCCACAGATACGCAGTATTTT. Translated: CASSPLGFSTDTQYF. The V call is TRBV7-8, the J call TRBJ2-3, with D perhaps matching TRBD2 (5 bases). Per germline, CDR1 SGHVS and CDR2 FQNEAQ. The CDR3 spans 15 residues. V lost 5 bases and J lost 2, with 14 bases in between.

This clonotype was recorded many times. The chain links TRBV20-1 to TRBJ2-7; a weak D match, TRBD1 (5 bases). Trimming cost V 6 bases and J 2 bases, with 14 bases left between them. Looked up from germline, CDR1 is DFQATT and CDR2 is SNEGSKA (reference sequence). CDR3 length equals 13 residues. CDR3 sequence (DNA): TGCAGTGCCCCCCGACAGAATCCCTACGAGCAGTACTTC. Amino acid sequence: CSAPRQNPYEQYF.

The gene calls are TRBV6-6 and TRBJ2-3; a possible D gene is TRBD2 (6 bases). The CDR3 runs to 16 residues. The V end lost 4 bases, the J end lost 0 bases, and 14 bases lay between the germline ends. CDR1 and CDR2 from the germline V gene are MNHNY and SVGAGI (reference sequence). The CDR3 is CASSFGGFFSTDTQYF. Written as DNA, the CDR3 is TGTGCCAGCAGTTTTGGGGGGTTCTTTAGCACAGATACGCAGTATTTT.

V gene TRBV12-3 or TRBV12-4 combines with J gene TRBJ1-1; 12 bases agree with TRBD1. The CDR3 length is 18 residues. Trimming removed 6 bases from V and 0 bases from J; junction bases left unmatched: 11. CDR3: CASRWLAGTGGMNTEAFF. CDR3 nucleotides: TGTGCCAGCAGATGGCTGGCCGGGACAGGGGGCATGAACACTGAAGCTTTCTTT.

This clonotype turned up a few times. The CDR3 region is CASRERMNTEAFF. CDR3 bases: TGTGCCAGCAGGGAGCGAATGAACACTGAAGCTTTCTTT. This chain connects TRBV7-9 to TRBJ1-1; no clear D. V was cut by 6 bases and J by 0 bases, with 8 bases left in between. Germline lookup yields CDR1 SEHNR and CDR2 FQNEAQ (reference sequence). The CDR3 extends over 13 amino acids.

The sample holds many counts of this clonotype. The V and J genes are TRBV12-3 or TRBV12-4 and TRBJ2-1; no clear D gene. This CDR3 contains 15 residues. V dropped 3 bases and J dropped 6 bases, with 15 bases sitting between them. CDR3 loop: CASSFSVTASNEQFF. The CDR3 bases are TGTGCCAGCAGTTTCTCCGTAACAGCTTCCAATGAGCAGTTCTTC.

The chain uses TRBV5-1 and TRBJ2-7; 9 nucleotides agree with TRBD2. The CDR3 runs to 15 residues. The trim removed 1 base at V and 4 bases at J, leaving 6 bases unmatched. Germline assignment: CDR1 SGHRS and CDR2 YFSETQ. As DNA, the CDR3 is TGCGCCAGCAGCTTGATCGCGGGGGGGCCGTACGAGCAGTACTTC. This codes for CASSLIAGGPYEQYF.

This clonotype was found many times. The rearrangement uses TRBV7-9 and TRBJ1-1; 10 bases agree with TRBD1. This CDR3 contains 16 residues. Germline loops: CDR1 SEHNR, CDR2 FQNEAQ (reference sequence). Trimming took 5 bases from V and 8 from J; bases not matched to a gene: 14. CDR3 nucleotide sequence: TGTGCCAGCAGCCCCCGAGCGGACAGGGGGGAAGGGGAAGCTTTCTTT. Protein: CASSPRADRGEGEAFF.

This clonotype was observed at least ten times. V usage is TRBV28 and J usage is TRBJ1-1; no clear D. The germline V and J ends were trimmed by 8 bases and 0 bases, with 13 bases remaining between them. This CDR3 has 14 residues. Germline CDR1 is MDHEN and CDR2 is SYDVKM. The CDR3 protein is CASRAAGMNTEAFF. The CDR3 DNA is TGTGCCAGCCGGGCGGCAGGCATGAACACTGAAGCTTTCTTT.

This clonotype was recorded at least ten times. V usage is TRBV20-1 and J usage is TRBJ2-1, with D perhaps TRBD1 (5 bases). The germline V and J ends were trimmed by 2 bases and 8 bases, with 13 bases remaining between them. Germline V gene sequence: CDR1 DFQATT, CDR2 SNEGSKA (reference sequence). This CDR3 comprises 13 residues. CDR3 sequence (DNA): TGCAGTGCTAGAAGGATAGGGGAAGATGAGCAGTTCTTC. It is translated as CSARRIGEDEQFF.

This clonotype was counted at least ten times. For the CDR3, the DNA is TGTGCCAGCAGTACCGACAGGGGAAGCACAGATACGCAGTATTTT. As protein: CASSTDRGSTDTQYF. This sequence joins TRBV12-3 or TRBV12-4 and TRBJ2-3; 8 bases are a match to TRBD1. This CDR3 is built from 15 residues. V gave up 5 bases and J gave up 0 bases; unmatched junction bases: 4.

This clonotype was counted at least ten times. V gene TRBV6-2 or TRBV6-3 combines with J gene TRBJ1-1; 12 bases line up with TRBD1. Germline V CDR1 and CDR2: MNHEY, SVGEGT. The CDR3 runs 17 residues. V was pared by 7 bases and J by 1 base, with 10 bases of the junction left unmatched. The chain's CDR3 is CASTPGQGAIRNTEAFF. The CDR3 region has the DNA TGTGCCAGCACCCCGGGACAGGGGGCGATAAGGAACACTGAAGCTTTCTTT.

The gene calls are TRBV7-2 and TRBJ1-3; 7 bases are a match to TRBD1. The V gene's germline CDR1 is SGHTA and CDR2 FQGNSA. Trimming removed 5 bases from V and 0 bases from J; junction bases left unmatched: 4. The CDR3 has 15 residues. CDR3 in DNA: TGTGCCAGCAGCAATCGACAGGGCTCTGGAAACACCATATATTTT. It specifies CASSNRQGSGNTIYF.

This clonotype was recorded many times. The J gene is TRBJ1-1, the V gene TRBV20-1; no clear D gene. The CDR3 is made up of 10 amino acids. Trimming removed 3 bases from V and 6 bases from J, with 5 bases in between. CDR1 and CDR2 (germline): DFQATT, SNEGSKA (reference sequence). This chain's CDR3 is CSARGPEAFF. In DNA form, the CDR3 reads TGCAGTGCTAGGGGCCCTGAAGCTTTCTTT.

This clonotype was recorded a few times. The DNA for the CDR3 is TGTGCCAGCAGCCAAGAGGGGCGGGGTCTGAGCACAGATACGCAGTATTTT. This codes for CASSQEGRGLSTDTQYF. The rearrangement links TRBV4-2 to TRBJ2-3, with D perhaps TRBD2 (6 bases). The ends were cut back, 0 bases at V and 0 bases at J, with 13 bases in the middle. Germline CDR1 is LGHNA and CDR2 is YNFKEQ. This CDR3 region has 17 residues.